The 24 T cell receptor beta chains in this list originate from one sample, sequenced in a study of blood T cell repertoires in COVID-19. Using immunoSEQ multiplex PCR, the repertoire was profiled, and TCRdb retains in-frame clones only, with some absent. Of some 350,000 clones detected, roughly 90% appear once; the ten largest clones hold around 7%. Sequenced material: peripheral blood. Every receptor here comes from a man aged 18 to 35 with active or convalescent COVID-19.

V and J are TRBV7-3 and TRBJ2-3, with D unclear. Between the trimmed V and J ends, which lost 4 bases and 6 bases, there was a span of 11 bases. Germline values: CDR1 SGHTA, CDR2 FQGTGA. The CDR3 length is 13 residues. Here the CDR3 DNA reads TGTGCCAGCAGCTACCGACCCAGGGATACGCAGTATTTT. This sequence encodes CASSYRPRDTQYF. The whole variable domain, filled in from reference TRBV7-3 and TRBJ2-3, reads GAGVSQTPSNKVTEKGKYVELRCDPISGHTALYWYRQSLGQGPEFLIYFQGTGAADDSGLPNDRFFAVRPEGSVSTLKIQRTERGDSAVYLCASSYRPRDTQYFGPGTRLTVL.

This chain links TRBV11-2 with TRBJ2-5, with TRBD2 matching 8 bases. Germline-derived CDR1 and CDR2 are SGHAT and FQNNGV. The CDR3 has 19 amino acids. After removal of 4 bases from V and 0 bases from J, the junction contained 16 bases not matched to a gene. CDR3 amino acids: CASSSLASGRAGYQETQYF. CDR3 nucleotides: TGTGCCAGCAGCTCACTAGCGTCCGGGAGGGCGGGTTACCAAGAGACCCAGTACTTC.

V usage is TRBV6-5 and J usage is TRBJ2-1; no clear D. Trimming left V 2 bases short and J 6 bases short, with 2 bases between. In germline, CDR1 is MNHEY, CDR2 SVGAGI. This CDR3 comprises 11 residues. This CDR3 is CASSYRNEQFF. The DNA of the CDR3 is TGTGCCAGCAGTTACCGCAATGAGCAGTTCTTC.

V gene TRBV7-2 combines with J gene TRBJ2-3; TRBD2 agrees at 13 bases. CDR3 length equals 16 residues. The germline V gene encodes CDR1 SGHTA and CDR2 FQGNSA. The trim removed 5 bases at V and 5 bases at J, leaving 7 bases unmatched. CDR3 coding DNA: TGTGCCAGCAGCCCCTGGACTAGCGGGGGCCGAGATACGCAGTATTTT. This encodes CASSPWTSGGRDTQYF.

This clone was counted once. The chain carries TRBV24-1 and TRBJ2-1, with a possible D match to TRBD2 (5 bases). The CDR3 consists of 14 residues. Germline V gives CDR1 KGHDR, CDR2 SFDVKD. The V gene lost 5 bases and the J gene lost 5 bases, with 12 bases spanning the gap. Written as DNA, the CDR3 is TGTGCCACCAGTGTAGGACTCGCTAACAATGAGCAGTTCTTC. Translation: CATSVGLANNEQFF.

This clone was detected only once. The rearrangement uses TRBV14 and TRBJ2-3, with unresolved D. The V end lost 0 bases, the J end lost 8 bases, and 12 bases lay between the germline ends. CDR1 SGHDN and CDR2 FVKESK come from the germline V gene. The CDR3 spans 14 residues. CDR3 in amino acids: CASSQEAVRPTQYF. CDR3 coding DNA: TGTGCCAGCAGCCAAGAAGCCGTTCGTCCTACGCAGTATTTT.

This chain joins TRBV5-1 and TRBJ1-6; 9 positions match TRBD1. The CDR3 runs to 14 residues. Germline CDR1 SGHRS, CDR2 YFSETQ. V was clipped by 3 bases and J by 9 bases; unmatched bases: 4. In DNA form, the CDR3 reads TGCGCCAGCAGCTGGGACAGGGCCTCTTCACCCCTCCACTTT. Its translation is CASSWDRASSPLHF.

This clone has only a few counts. This rearrangement joins TRBV4-1 to TRBJ2-1; the match to TRBD2 covers 11 bases. The CDR3 totals 15 residues. The germline V gene encodes CDR1 MGHRA and CDR2 YSYEKL. Trimming at V came to 0 bases and at J to 9 bases, leaving 4 bases not matched to a gene. The DNA for the CDR3 is TGCGCCAGCAGCCAAGATAGCGGGGGGGTCGTTGAGCAGTTCTTC. It encodes CASSQDSGGVVEQFF.

The chain carries TRBV19 and TRBJ1-5; no clear D. Germline-derived CDR1 and CDR2 are LNHDA and SQIVND (reference sequence). The CDR3 loop spans 13 amino acids. V dropped 7 bases and J dropped 7 bases, with 14 bases sitting between them. In DNA form, the CDR3 reads TGTGCCAGTACCCCCGTTGAGAAACAGCCCCAGCATTTT. It specifies CASTPVEKQPQHF.

The V and J genes are TRBV11-3 and TRBJ2-2, with 11 bases fitting TRBD1. V shed 5 bases, J shed 5 bases, and the junction held 4 bases outside the gene matches. The germline CDR1 and CDR2 sequences are SGHNT and YENEEA. The CDR3 contains 15 residues. The CDR3 region is CASSQDRGRTGELFF. The CDR3 region has the DNA TGTGCCAGCAGCCAGGACAGGGGGCGGACCGGGGAGCTGTTTTTT. The full variable domain, with the rest looked up from reference TRBV11-3 and TRBJ2-2, is EAGVVQSPRYKIIEKKQPVAFWCNPISGHNTLYWYLQNLGQGPELLIRYENEEAVDDSQLPKDRFSAERLKGVDSTLKIQPAELGDSAVYLCASSQDRGRTGELFFGEGSRLTVL.

The rearrangement joins TRBV11-2 to TRBJ1-2, with TRBD1 identical over 7 bases. J was trimmed by 7 bases and V by 0 bases; bases with no gene match: 5. Germline V gene data show CDR1 as SGHAT and CDR2 as FQNNGV. The CDR3 consists of 14 residues. For the CDR3, the DNA is TGTGCCAGCAGCTTAGAGAGGGGGCTTGGTGGCTACACCTTC. It codes for CASSLERGLGGYTF.

The chain carries TRBV2 and TRBJ2-3, with 9 bases identical to TRBD1. V was clipped by 6 bases and J by 0 bases; unmatched bases: 4. This CDR3 region has 15 residues. Germline V gene data show CDR1 as SNHLY and CDR2 as FYNNEI. The CDR3 coding sequence is TGTGCCAGCAGGGGGACAGGGCTAAGCACAGATACGCAGTATTTT. It is translated as CASRGTGLSTDTQYF.

The V and J genes are TRBV18 and TRBJ1-1, with D perhaps TRBD1 (6 bases). V lost 9 bases, J lost 4 bases, and 15 bases lay in between. CDR1 is KGHSH, CDR2 LQKENI, per germline. The CDR3 runs 13 residues. The CDR3 coding sequence is TGTGCCAGTTGGGAGGGGGTGAGCACTGAAGCTTTCTTT. It encodes CASWEGVSTEAFF.

The CDR3 sequence: CASSSQGPGYNSPLHF. CDR3 DNA: TGTGCCAGCAGCTCACAAGGCCCAGGGTATAATTCACCCCTCCACTTT. V gene TRBV7-3 combines with J gene TRBJ1-6, with D tentatively TRBD1 (5 bases). CDR3 length equals 16 residues. Trimming cost V 4 bases and J 4 bases, with 14 bases left between them. CDR1 and CDR2 from the germline V gene are SGHTA and FQGTGA.

CDR3 sequence: CASSYNSYEQYF. The CDR3 bases are TGTGCCAGCAGTTACAACAGCTACGAGCAGTACTTC. The chain uses TRBV6-2 or TRBV6-3 and TRBJ2-7; D is unclear. Germline loops: CDR1 MNHEY, CDR2 SVGEGT. This CDR3 has 12 amino acids. With 2 bases removed from V and 3 bases from J, the gap between germline ends came to 5 bases.

V usage is TRBV30 and J usage is TRBJ1-1, with D hard to call. The CDR3 has 15 amino acids. Looked up from germline, CDR1 is GTSNPN and CDR2 is SVGIG (reference sequence). Trimming cost V 0 bases and J 4 bases, with 15 bases left between them. DNA for the CDR3: TGTGCCTGGAGTGTACGGGGTTCCCGGACCACTGAAGCTTTCTTT. Its protein is CAWSVRGSRTTEAFF.

The chain employs TRBV6-5 and TRBJ1-2, with TRBD1 identical over 8 bases. This CDR3 is built from 14 residues. The germline gives CDR1 MNHEY, CDR2 SVGAGI. V was clipped by 2 bases and J by 5 bases; unmatched bases: 4. In DNA, the CDR3 is TGTGCCAGCAGTTACACAGGGGGAAGGTATGGCTACACCTTC. This encodes CASSYTGGRYGYTF.

This clone was recorded once. The gene calls are TRBV15 and TRBJ2-4, with 7 bases lining up with TRBD1. This CDR3 spans 15 amino acids. With V trimmed by 5 bases and J by 8 bases, 12 bases remained unmatched. The germline V gene has CDR1 LNHNV and CDR2 YYDKDF (reference sequence). CDR3: CATSEVRQGVDIQYF. CDR3 in DNA: TGTGCCACCAGCGAAGTACGACAGGGTGTGGACATTCAGTACTTC.

The chain employs TRBV19 and TRBJ2-2, with TRBD2 identical over 8 bases. The CDR3 is made up of 15 amino acids. V gave up 4 bases and J gave up 6 bases; unmatched junction bases: 7. Germline CDR1 and CDR2: LNHDA and SQIVND (reference sequence). The CDR3 region has the DNA TGTGCCAGTAGTACCGGGAGGGCCCCGGCCGGGGAGCTGTTTTTT. It codes for CASSTGRAPAGELFF. Full variable domain (missing parts from reference TRBV19 and TRBJ2-2): DGGITQSPKYLFRKEGQNVTLSCEQNLNHDAMYWYRQDPGQGLRLIYYSQIVNDFQKGDIAEGYSVSREKKESFPLTVTSAQKNPTAFYLCASSTGRAPAGELFFGEGSRLTVL.

The chain joins TRBV19 to TRBJ1-4; 10 bases are a match to TRBD1. The germline V gene encodes CDR1 LNHDA and CDR2 SQIVND (reference sequence). The CDR3 is 16 amino acids. The V gene end was trimmed by 4 bases and the J gene end by 4 bases; junction bases not matched to a gene: 6. This CDR3 reads CASSTRTGGFNEKLFF. The CDR3 coding sequence is TGTGCCAGTAGTACCCGGACAGGGGGGTTTAATGAAAAACTGTTTTTT.

Points on this clone: A read error may account for a junction end that differs from germline. This sequence joins TRBV7-9 and TRBJ2-3; 10 bases agree with TRBD2. This CDR3 has 12 residues. From germline, CDR1 is SEHNR and CDR2 FQNEAQ (reference sequence). For the CDR3, the DNA is TGTGCCAGCAGCTCCTGGCTAGCGGGAGCAATTTTT. As protein: CASSSWLAGAIF.

V and J are TRBV7-6 and TRBJ2-5; 10 bases agree with TRBD2. Germline loops: CDR1 SGHVS, CDR2 FNYEAQ. With 4 bases clipped from V and 2 bases from J, the junction kept 4 bases outside the gene matches. The CDR3 extends over 15 amino acids. CDR3 coding DNA: TGTGCCAGCAGCTGGAGCGGGGGGGAACAAGAGACCCAGTACTTC. Protein product: CASSWSGGEQETQYF.

The J gene is TRBJ1-1, the V gene TRBV7-9, with a weak D call TRBD1 (5 bases). The CDR3 is made up of 16 amino acids. Germline CDR1 is SEHNR and CDR2 is FQNEAQ (reference sequence). Trimming stripped 3 bases from V and 0 bases from J, with 14 bases between. For the CDR3, the DNA is TGTGCCAGCAGCTTCCCTCCGGACAAAATGAACACTGAAGCTTTCTTT. This encodes CASSFPPDKMNTEAFF.

This chain links TRBV29-1 with TRBJ2-3, with D maybe TRBD1 (6 bases). The V and J ends lost 6 bases and 0 bases respectively, with 13 bases between them. The CDR3 has 14 residues. Germline-derived CDR1 and CDR2 are SQVTM and ANQGSEA. CDR3 protein: CSVARGGSTDTQYF. CDR3 DNA: TGCAGCGTCGCACGAGGGGGTAGCACAGATACGCAGTATTTT.